The sequence of this T cell receptor (beta chain) was determined in a study of blood T cell repertoires in COVID-19. Study-wide context: COVID-19 samples collected from the United States, Italy and Spain covered acute and convalescent phases.

V lost 3 bases to trimming and J lost 1 base; unmatched junction nucleotides: 4. This CDR3 has 16 amino acids. Germline-derived CDR1 and CDR2 are MGHRA and YSYEKL. This clone was observed once. Clones were sequenced by immunoSEQ multiplex PCR, and TCRdb holds only the in-frame ones, with some missing. In the table there are approximately 180,000 clones, approximately 85% of which are singletons. The source material was peripheral blood. This chain links TRBV4-1 with TRBJ1-5, with 9 bases fitting TRBD1. The receptor was derived from a woman older than 75 with acute or convalescent COVID-19. This chain's CDR3 is CASSHPDRGSNQPQHF. For the CDR3, the DNA is TGCGCCAGCAGCCATCCGGACAGGGGAAGCAATCAGCCCCAGCATTTT.